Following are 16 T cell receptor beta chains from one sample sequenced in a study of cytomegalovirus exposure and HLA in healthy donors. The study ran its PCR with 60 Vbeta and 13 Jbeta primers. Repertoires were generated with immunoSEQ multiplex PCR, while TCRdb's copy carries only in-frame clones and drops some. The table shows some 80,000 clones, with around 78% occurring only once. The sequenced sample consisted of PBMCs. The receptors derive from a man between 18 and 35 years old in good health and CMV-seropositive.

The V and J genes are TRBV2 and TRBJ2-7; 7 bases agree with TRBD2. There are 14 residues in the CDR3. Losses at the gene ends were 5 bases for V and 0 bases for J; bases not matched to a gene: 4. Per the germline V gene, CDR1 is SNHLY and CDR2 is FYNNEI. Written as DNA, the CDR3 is TGTGCCAGCAGTAGCCAGCGGGACTCCTACGAGCAGTACTTC. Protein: CASSSQRDSYEQYF.

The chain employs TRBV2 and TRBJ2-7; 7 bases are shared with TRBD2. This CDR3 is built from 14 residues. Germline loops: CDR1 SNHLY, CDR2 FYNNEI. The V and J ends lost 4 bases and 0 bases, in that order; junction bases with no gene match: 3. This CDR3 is CASSGSSGSYEQYF. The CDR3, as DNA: TGTGCCAGCAGTGGTTCTAGCGGCTCCTACGAGCAGTACTTC.

This CDR3 is CASIVTGGNTEAFF. The CDR3 region has the DNA TGTGCCAGCATCGTAACAGGGGGGAACACTGAAGCTTTCTTT. The gene calls are TRBV28 and TRBJ1-1; TRBD1 aligns across 8 bases. The CDR3 covers 14 residues. V shed 7 bases and J 1 base; nucleotides not matched to a gene: 5. Germline lookup yields CDR1 MDHEN and CDR2 SYDVKM.

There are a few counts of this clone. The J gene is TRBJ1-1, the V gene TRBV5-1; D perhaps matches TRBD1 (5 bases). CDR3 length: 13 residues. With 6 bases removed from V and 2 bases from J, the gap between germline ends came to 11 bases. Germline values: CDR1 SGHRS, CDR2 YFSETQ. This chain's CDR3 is CASKLGQNTEAFF. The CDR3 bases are TGCGCCAGCAAGCTGGGGCAAAACACTGAAGCTTTCTTT. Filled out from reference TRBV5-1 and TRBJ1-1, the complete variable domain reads KAGVTQTPRYLIKTRGQQVTLSCSPISGHRSVSWYQQTPGQGLQFLFEYFSETQRNKGNFPGRFSGRQFSNSRSEMNVSTLELGDSALYLCASKLGQNTEAFFGQGTRLTVV.

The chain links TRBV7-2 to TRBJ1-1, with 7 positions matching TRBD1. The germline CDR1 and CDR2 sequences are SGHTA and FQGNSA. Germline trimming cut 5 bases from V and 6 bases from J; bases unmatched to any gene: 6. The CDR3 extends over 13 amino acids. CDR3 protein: CASSRQGLSEAFF. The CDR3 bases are TGTGCCAGCAGCCGACAGGGACTGTCTGAAGCTTTCTTT.

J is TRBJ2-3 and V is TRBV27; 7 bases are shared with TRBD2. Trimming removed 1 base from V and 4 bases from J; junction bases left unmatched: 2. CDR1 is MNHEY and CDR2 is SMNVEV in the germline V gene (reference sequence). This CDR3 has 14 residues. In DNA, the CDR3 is TGTGCCAGCAGTTTATTGGGGGGGGCAGATACGCAGTATTTT. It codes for CASSLLGGADTQYF.

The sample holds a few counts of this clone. The CDR3: CASKATATNYGYTF. As DNA, the CDR3 is TGTGCCAGTAAAGCGACAGCCACTAACTATGGCTACACCTTC. The chain recombines TRBV19 with TRBJ1-2; maybe TRBD1 (5 bases). V shed 7 bases and J shed 0 bases, with 12 bases lying between them. Germline loops: CDR1 LNHDA, CDR2 SQIVND (reference sequence). The CDR3 has 14 residues.

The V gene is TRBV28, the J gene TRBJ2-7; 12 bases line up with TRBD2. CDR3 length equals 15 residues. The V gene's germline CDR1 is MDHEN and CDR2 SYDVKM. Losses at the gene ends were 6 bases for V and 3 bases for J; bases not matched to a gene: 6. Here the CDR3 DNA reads TGTGCCAGCAGCCCGACTAGCGGGAGTATCTACGAGCAGTACTTC. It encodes CASSPTSGSIYEQYF.

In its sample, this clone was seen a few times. The CDR3 reads CASSDGQGNTGELFF. The CDR3 DNA sequence: TGTGCCAGCAGTGACGGACAGGGGAACACCGGGGAGCTGTTTTTT. The chain uses TRBV6-4 and TRBJ2-2, with 8 bases lining up with TRBD1. Germline V lookup: CDR1 MRHNA, CDR2 SNTAGT. Trimming cost V 2 bases and J 1 base; bases outside gene matches: 0. The length of the CDR3 is 15 residues.

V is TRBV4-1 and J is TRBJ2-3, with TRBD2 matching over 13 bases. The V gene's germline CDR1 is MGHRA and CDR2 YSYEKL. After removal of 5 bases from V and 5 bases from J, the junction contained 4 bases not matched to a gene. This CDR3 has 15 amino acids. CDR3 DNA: TGCGCCAGCAGCTGGACTAGCGGGAGAGGAGATACGCAGTATTTT. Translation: CASSWTSGRGDTQYF.

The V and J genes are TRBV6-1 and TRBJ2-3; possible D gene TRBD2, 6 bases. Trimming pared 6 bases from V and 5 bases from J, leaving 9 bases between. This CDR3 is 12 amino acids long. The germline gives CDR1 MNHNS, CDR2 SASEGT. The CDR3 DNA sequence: TGTGCCAGCAGACTTAGCGGAGATACGCAGTATTTT. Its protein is CASRLSGDTQYF.

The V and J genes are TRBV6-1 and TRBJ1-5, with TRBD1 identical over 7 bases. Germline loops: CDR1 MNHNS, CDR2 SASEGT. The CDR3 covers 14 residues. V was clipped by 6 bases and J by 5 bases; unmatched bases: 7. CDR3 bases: TGTGCCAGCAGAACGACAGGGTTATATCAGCCCCAGCATTTT. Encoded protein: CASRTTGLYQPQHF.

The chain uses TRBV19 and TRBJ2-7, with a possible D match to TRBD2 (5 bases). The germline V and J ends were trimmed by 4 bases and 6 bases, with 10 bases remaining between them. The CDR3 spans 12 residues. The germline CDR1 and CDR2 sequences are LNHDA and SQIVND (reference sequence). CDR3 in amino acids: CASSTRGGEQYF. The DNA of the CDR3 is TGTGCCAGTAGTACGAGAGGAGGCGAGCAGTACTTC. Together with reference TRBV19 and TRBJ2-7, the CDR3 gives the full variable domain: DGGITQSPKYLFRKEGQNVTLSCEQNLNHDAMYWYRQDPGQGLRLIYYSQIVNDFQKGDIAEGYSVSREKKESFPLTVTSAQKNPTAFYLCASSTRGGEQYFGPGTRLTVT.

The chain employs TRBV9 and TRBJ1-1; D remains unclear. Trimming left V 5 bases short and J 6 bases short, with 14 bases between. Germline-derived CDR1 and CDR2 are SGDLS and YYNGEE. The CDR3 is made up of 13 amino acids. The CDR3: CASRFLHSAEAFF. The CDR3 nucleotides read TGTGCCAGCAGATTCCTTCATAGCGCTGAAGCTTTCTTT.

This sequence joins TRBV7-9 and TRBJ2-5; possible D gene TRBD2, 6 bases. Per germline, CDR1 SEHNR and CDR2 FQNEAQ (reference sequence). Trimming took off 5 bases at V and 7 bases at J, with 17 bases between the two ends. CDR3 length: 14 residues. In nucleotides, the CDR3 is TGTGCCAGCAGCGCCGCGGCGGGGCAGTCGACCCAGTACTTC. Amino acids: CASSAAAGQSTQYF.

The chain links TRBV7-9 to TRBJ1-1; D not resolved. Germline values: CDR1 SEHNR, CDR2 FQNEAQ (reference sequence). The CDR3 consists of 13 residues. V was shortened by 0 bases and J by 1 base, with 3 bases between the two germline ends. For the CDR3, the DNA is TGTGCCAGCAGCTTAGCCCAGAACACTGAAGCTTTCTTT. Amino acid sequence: CASSLAQNTEAFF.